Each of the 13 T cell receptor beta chains below was sequenced from the same sample in a study of blood T cell repertoires in COVID-19. Measured with immunoSEQ multiplex PCR; TCRdb has only the in-frame clones, and not every one. The profile shows 100,000 to 130,000 clones, about 89% of them singletons. Sequenced: peripheral blood. These receptors originate from a woman aged 25 to 45 with acute or convalescent COVID-19.

V usage is TRBV6-8 and J usage is TRBJ1-5; D uncertain. The V gene lost 4 bases and the J gene lost 2 bases, with 9 bases spanning the gap. The CDR3 extends over 14 amino acids. CDR1 MNHGY and CDR2 SAAAGT come from the germline V gene. The CDR3 reads CASSSGLGNQPQHF. CDR3 nucleotide sequence: TGTGCCAGCAGTTCGGGTCTAGGCAATCAGCCCCAGCATTTT.

The rearrangement uses TRBV4-2 and TRBJ2-1, with 8 nucleotides matching TRBD2. Germline V lookup: CDR1 LGHNA, CDR2 YNFKEQ. CDR3 size: 17 residues. J gave up 5 bases and V 2 bases, and 11 bases lay outside the gene matches. The CDR3: CASSQPRGGRSDNEQFF. The CDR3 bases are TGTGCCAGCAGCCAACCTCGGGGGGGCCGGAGTGACAATGAGCAGTTCTTC.

This rearrangement joins TRBV7-9 to TRBJ2-5, with D maybe TRBD1 (6 bases). The CDR3 extends over 15 amino acids. Germline V gene sequence: CDR1 SEHNR, CDR2 FQNEAQ (reference sequence). V was clipped by 4 bases and J by 5 bases, with 17 bases between them. CDR3 region: CASSSSHRVGETQYF. CDR3 nucleotides: TGTGCCAGCAGCTCCTCTCACAGGGTGGGGGAGACCCAGTACTTC.

This clone is a singleton in its sample. The chain is built from TRBV7-2 and TRBJ1-5; D gene ambiguous. The V gene lost 4 bases and the J gene lost 6 bases, with 13 bases spanning the gap. There are 14 residues in the CDR3. Germline CDR1 is SGHTA and CDR2 is FQGNSA. CDR3 sequence reads: CASSYVPTGQPQHF. CDR3 in DNA: TGTGCCAGCAGCTACGTCCCTACGGGTCAGCCCCAGCATTTT.

The J gene is TRBJ2-5, the V gene TRBV2; 8 nucleotides line up with TRBD2. This CDR3 has 14 residues. The germline CDR1 and CDR2 sequences are SNHLY and FYNNEI. Unmatched junction bases numbered 7, after V lost 5 bases and J lost 5 bases. The CDR3 nucleotides read TGTGCCAGCAGTTTTGGGACTAGAGAGGAGACCCAGTACTTC. Encoded protein: CASSFGTREETQYF.

J is TRBJ1-2 and V is TRBV7-2; TRBD1 is a possible D gene (5 bases). V gave up 6 bases and J gave up 4 bases, with 15 bases separating them. CDR1 SGHTA and CDR2 FQGNSA come from the germline V gene. The CDR3 extends over 14 amino acids. CDR3 bases: TGTGCCAGCAGTACCTCGGGGGGAATCTATGGCTACACCTTC. This encodes CASSTSGGIYGYTF.

The gene calls are TRBV6-6 and TRBJ2-1; TRBD1 aligns across 10 bases. The germline V gene has CDR1 MNHNY and CDR2 SVGAGI (reference sequence). The CDR3 is made up of 13 amino acids. The J segment lost 6 bases and the V segment lost 5 bases, leaving 1 base of the junction unmatched. Here the CDR3 reads CASSRTGGNEQFF. CDR3 nucleotide sequence: TGTGCCAGCAGTCGGACAGGGGGCAATGAGCAGTTCTTC.

The gene calls are TRBV27 and TRBJ2-1, with TRBD2 matching 11 bases. The CDR3 sequence is 17 residues long. The junction had 9 bases not matched to a gene; V was cut back by 0 bases and J by 8 bases. Germline assignment: CDR1 MNHEY and CDR2 SMNVEV (reference sequence). The CDR3 DNA reads as TGTGCCAGCAGTTTATCCATGCTAGCGGGAGGTAGGGATGAGCAGTTCTTC. Its protein is CASSLSMLAGGRDEQFF.

The genes are TRBV6-4 and TRBJ2-5; perhaps TRBD1 as D (5 bases). CDR3 length: 18 residues. Trimming took 2 bases from V and 1 from J, leaving 20 bases between them. CDR1 and CDR2 (germline): MRHNA, SNTAGT. The CDR3 spells CASSDGRGDLYFQETQYF. DNA of the CDR3: TGTGCCAGCAGTGACGGAAGGGGCGATCTTTACTTCCAAGAGACCCAGTACTTC.

Only one count was recorded for this clone. In DNA, the CDR3 is TGTGCCGGCTCAGGGGGCGCTTATGAAAAACTGTTTTTT. Its translation is CAGSGGAYEKLFF. The V gene is TRBV30, the J gene TRBJ1-4; TRBD1 matches at 8 bases. Germline V gene data show CDR1 as GTSNPN and CDR2 as SVGIG (reference sequence). Germline trimming cut 8 bases from V and 6 bases from J; bases unmatched to any gene: 8. There are 13 residues in the CDR3. The variable domain in full, completed from reference TRBV30 and TRBJ1-4, reads SQTIHQWPATLVQPVGSPLSLECTVEGTSNPNLYWYRQAAGRGLQLLFYSVGIGQISSEVPQNLSASRPQDRQFILSSKKLLLSDSGFYLCAGSGGAYEKLFFGSGTQLSVL.

The sample holds one count of this clone. The rearrangement uses TRBV4-1 and TRBJ2-7; 8 nucleotides match TRBD1. CDR3 length: 14 amino acids. Trimming removed 4 bases from V and 0 bases from J; junction bases left unmatched: 2. Germline assignment: CDR1 MGHRA and CDR2 YSYEKL. CDR3 sequence: CASSLDRASYEQYF. DNA for the CDR3: TGCGCCAGCAGCCTGGACAGGGCCTCCTACGAGCAGTACTTC.

The J gene is TRBJ2-7, the V gene TRBV28; 7 bases match TRBD2. The CDR3 runs 14 residues. V lost 6 bases and J lost 5; bases outside the gene matches: 10. Germline V gene data show CDR1 as MDHEN and CDR2 as SYDVKM. CDR3 sequence reads: CASRGGIVRDEQYF. Here the CDR3 DNA reads TGTGCCAGCAGGGGGGGGATCGTGAGGGACGAGCAGTACTTC.

J is TRBJ2-2 and V is TRBV19, with D uncertain. Per germline, CDR1 LNHDA and CDR2 SQIVND (reference sequence). V lost 6 bases and J 1 base, leaving 9 bases between the germline ends. This CDR3 has 14 residues. CDR3 coding DNA: TGTGCCAGTAGCCCCAGTGGGAACACCGGGGAGCTGTTTTTT. Amino acid sequence: CASSPSGNTGELFF.